This T cell receptor (beta chain) was identified during a study of blood T cell repertoires in COVID-19. About the research overall: Specimens from acute and convalescent COVID-19 originated in the United States, Italy and Spain.

Original methodology: Estimates of nucleated cell counts were drawn from the amplification of reference gene primers. Clones were sequenced by immunoSEQ multiplex PCR, and TCRdb holds only the in-frame ones, with some missing. The V and J calls and clone size come from that table; D and trimming were worked out from the DNA. The repertoire holds around 130,000 clones, with about 80% as singletons. This clone was picked up many times. The CDR3 has 15 residues. V shed 6 bases and J 5 bases; nucleotides not matched to a gene: 12. CDR1 SGHRS and CDR2 YFSETQ come from the germline V gene. Material for sequencing was peripheral blood. The rearrangement joins TRBV5-1 to TRBJ2-5; 8 bases align to TRBD2. The receptor's source is a woman aged 60-75 years with acute or convalescent COVID-19. CDR3 in DNA: TGCGCCAGCACCGTTGTGGGGCGGGGGGCCGAGACCCAGTACTTC. It codes for CASTVVGRGAETQYF.